This TCR beta chain comes out of a study of T-cell reconstitution after alpha-beta-depleted transplantation in children. As it was prepared, the TCRbeta library received unique molecular identifiers. In TCRdb, the PCR reads were re-called with MiXCR into one record per CDR3 protein. The sample gives over 300,000 distinct CDR3 sequences, 10% of which show up once; 2% to 3% is in the top ten. The length of the CDR3 is 18 residues. J was trimmed by 1 base and V by 6 bases; bases with no gene match: 11. The V gene's germline CDR1 is KGHSH and CDR2 LQKENI. The chain uses TRBV18 and TRBJ2-6, with 8 bases fitting TRBD1. The source was PBMCs from the stem cell graft donor, collected from the stem cell graft. This clonotype was sampled from a human donor who donated a stem cell graft to a child with acute lymphoblastic leukemia. The CDR3 coding sequence is TGTGCCAGCTCTAAAGGTCGAACAGGGGGATCTGGGGCCAACGTCCTGACTTTC. Amino acid sequence: CASSKGRTGGSGANVLTF.